Listed below are T cell receptor beta chains from one sample, sequenced in a study of T cell repertoires in cytomegalovirus infection. TCRdb recomputed calls from the reads with MiXCR, one row per CDR3 protein. The sample holds about 770,000 distinct CDR3 sequences, roughly 29% seen once. These receptors' targets are unknown. Sequenced here: cultured CD8+ T cells from PBMCs, sampled from culture after CMV antigen stimulation. These receptors were collected from a human donor in good health (CMV status not recorded). Some clones in this sample may be carry-over from other donors' samples. CDR3s include the opening cysteine and the closing phenylalanine or tryptophan. The D gene is left open where the match is weak. The listing skips clone size in some rows; elsewhere it reads once, few, many or a size class.

J	size	V	D	DNA	CDR3
TRBJ2-1	NA	TRBV19	TRBD2	TGTGCCAGTAGTACTAGCGGGGGGTCGGCCGAGCAGTTCTTC	CASSTSGGSAEQFF
TRBJ2-1	few	TRBV7-9	NA	TGTGCCAGCAGCTCTGACGGGGCCCCCTACAATGAGCAGTTCTTC	CASSSDGAPYNEQFF
TRBJ2-1	NA	TRBV5-4	NA	TGTGCCAGCAGCTTGGATATGTCTGAGCAGTTCTTC	CASSLDMSEQFF
TRBJ2-1	many	TRBV7-8	NA	TGTGCCAGCAGCTATGGGACTGGCATCACCTACAATGAGCAGTTCTTC	CASSYGTGITYNEQFF
TRBJ1-4	few	TRBV6-8	TRBD1	TGTGCCAGCAGTTACGGAGGCAGGGGGGCAACTAATGAAAAACTGTTTTTT	CASSYGGRGATNEKLFF
TRBJ2-1	many	TRBV10-3	TRBD1	TGTGCCATCAGTCCCACAGGGGATAGGAGGAATGAGCAGTTCTTC	CAISPTGDRRNEQFF
TRBJ1-2	few	TRBV6-5	NA	TGTGCCAGCAGTTACGGACCGCATGGAGGCTACACCTTC	CASSYGPHGGYTF
TRBJ1-4	few	TRBV27	NA	TGTGCCAGCAGTTCCCTAGGGGGGGGCGAAGAAAAACTGTTTTTT	CASSSLGGGEEKLFF
TRBJ1-1	few	TRBV4-1	TRBD1	TGCGCCAGCAGACGAGATTTAAACAGGGGGAACACTGAAGCTTTCTTT	CASRRDLNRGNTEAFF
TRBJ1-1	NA	TRBV7-8	NA	TGTGCCAGCAGCTTAGTTCCGGGACCGTACACTGGAGCTTTCTTT	CASSLVPGPYTGAFF
TRBJ2-1	NA	TRBV6-1	TRBD1	TGTGCCAGCAGTTTAACAGGGGTAGAGAGCTCCTACAATGAGCAGTTCTTC	CASSLTGVESSYNEQFF
TRBJ2-7	NA	TRBV13	TRBD2	TGTGCCAGCACCGACGGGAGGAGAATCTACGAGCAGTACTTC	CASTDGRRIYEQYF
TRBJ2-5	many	TRBV12-3/TRBV12-4	NA	TGTGCCAGCAGCAGGACAGCGGGGACCCAGTACTTC	CASSRTAGTQYF
TRBJ1-3	NA	TRBV12-5	NA	TGTGCTAGTGGTTTGGTTTGGGGCGCTGGAAACACCATATATTTT	CASGLVWGAGNTIYF
TRBJ2-5	NA	TRBV28	TRBD1	TGTGCCAGCAGTCGGAAAAGGGGACAGAGGGTCTCCCAGTACTTC	CASSRKRGQRVSQYF
TRBJ1-1	NA	TRBV29-1	TRBD1	TGCAGCGTTACCCCAGGGGGCAAGAACACTGAAGCTTTCTTT	CSVTPGGKNTEAFF
TRBJ2-5	few	TRBV7-8	TRBD1	TGTGCCAGCAGCTTCGGGACAGGGCCTCGCGGAGAGACCCAGTACTTC	CASSFGTGPRGETQYF
TRBJ2-7	many	TRBV7-2	NA	TGTGCCAGCAGCTTCTCCACCTACGAGCAGTACTTC	CASSFSTYEQYF
TRBJ1-5	NA	TRBV6-6	NA	TGTGCCAGCAGTTACTCGCGGACGTCTGGCAATCAGCCCCAGCATTTT	CASSYSRTSGNQPQHF
TRBJ1-4	few	TRBV7-6	TRBD1	TGTGCCAGCAGCTTGCCGGGACAGGAGTATAATGAAAAACTGTTTTTT	CASSLPGQEYNEKLFF
TRBJ2-3	NA	TRBV6-2/TRBV6-3	NA	TGTGCCAGCAACCCACTGGATTCCTTCACAGATACGCAGTATTTT	CASNPLDSFTDTQYF
TRBJ2-7	few	TRBV7-6	TRBD2	TGTGCCAGCGGCTCCGGGGGGGTCGAGCAGTACTTC	CASGSGGVEQYF
TRBJ2-5	NA	TRBV7-4	NA	TGTGCCAGCAGCTTCCGAGGACACCCAGAGACCCAGTACTTC	CASSFRGHPETQYF
TRBJ1-5	once	TRBV28	NA	TGTGCCAGCAGCGACCCCGGGACGGGGTTCAATCAGCCCCAGCATTTT	CASSDPGTGFNQPQHF
TRBJ2-1	few	TRBV7-8	TRBD2	TGTGCCAGCAGCTTCCGGGGCGGGAGCGACAATGAGCAGTTCTTC	CASSFRGGSDNEQFF
TRBJ1-1	NA	TRBV9	NA	TGTGCCAGCAGCCCTATAGGGGGGGACACTGAAGCTTTCTTT	CASSPIGGDTEAFF
TRBJ2-1	few	TRBV5-1	NA	TGCGCCAGCAGCTTGAACGGGTTTGAGCAGTTCTTC	CASSLNGFEQFF
TRBJ2-1	few	TRBV5-1	TRBD1	TGCGCCAGCAGCCAGACAGGGGAAAGATACAATGAGCAGTTCTTC	CASSQTGERYNEQFF
TRBJ2-5	NA	TRBV15	NA	TGTGCCACCAGCATATCAGGGGAGACCCAGTACTTC	CATSISGETQYF
TRBJ2-1	few	TRBV12-3/TRBV12-4	TRBD2	TGTGCCAGCAGTGCACTAGCGGGGGGGCCTCATGAGCAGTTCTTC	CASSALAGGPHEQFF
TRBJ1-5	NA	TRBV28	NA	TGTGCCAGCAAATGGGGGCGCATGAACAATCAGCCCCAGCATTTT	CASKWGRMNNQPQHF
TRBJ2-1	few	TRBV7-6	TRBD1	TGTGCCAGCAGCACGCCGACAGGGGAAGGAGGCAATGAGCAGTTCTTC	CASSTPTGEGGNEQFF
TRBJ2-3	NA	TRBV15	NA	TGTGCCACCAGCAGAGAGGACGGCAGCACAGATACGCAGTATTTT	CATSREDGSTDTQYF
TRBJ1-2	many	TRBV12-3/TRBV12-4	NA	TGTGCCAGCAGTCCTGGGACACCAATTGGCTACACCTTC	CASSPGTPIGYTF
TRBJ1-3	NA	TRBV11-1	NA	TGTGCCAGCAGCCTAAATTCCTGGAGGGATACCATCGGAAACACCATATATTTT	CASSLNSWRDTIGNTIYF
TRBJ1-1	NA	TRBV18	NA	TGTGCCAGCTCACCATCCAGGGAGAAACCTGAAGCTTTCTTT	CASSPSREKPEAFF
TRBJ2-1	NA	TRBV19	TRBD2	TGTGCCAGTAGTATGGTTGCGGGGGGTCACAATGAGCAGTTCTTC	CASSMVAGGHNEQFF
TRBJ1-2	NA	TRBV10-2	NA	TGCGCCAGCAGTGAGTCTATCGATTTGTATGATGGCTACACCTTC	CASSESIDLYDGYTF
TRBJ2-7	NA	TRBV7-9	NA	TGTGCCAGCAGCTCCGCCGGACGGGCTTCCTCCTACGAGCAGTACTTC	CASSSAGRASSYEQYF
TRBJ2-1	NA	TRBV20-1	TRBD2	TGCAGTGCTAACGCCCGGACGGGGGGGCCGTATGAGCAGTTCTTC	CSANARTGGPYEQFF
TRBJ2-6	NA	TRBV29-1	NA	TGCAGCGTTGTGTCTGGGGCCAACGTCCTGACTTTC	CSVVSGANVLTF
TRBJ2-1	many	TRBV7-2	NA	TGTGCCAGCAGCTTAGCGCTGGGGGTAAGCTCCTACAATGAGCAGTTCTTC	CASSLALGVSSYNEQFF
TRBJ1-4	few	TRBV7-9	NA	TGTGCCAGCAGCTTTGGGGCCGAACGGGAAAAACTGTTTTTT	CASSFGAEREKLFF
TRBJ2-3	NA	TRBV12-3/TRBV12-4	NA	TGTGCCAGCAGTTTAGGAGCGGCGATCACAGATACGCAGTATTTT	CASSLGAAITDTQYF
TRBJ2-1	few	TRBV6-2/TRBV6-3	NA	TGTGCCAGCAGTCACGGAGGGGGCTTCAATGAGCAGTTCTTC	CASSHGGGFNEQFF
TRBJ1-1	few	TRBV7-9	TRBD1	TGTGCCAGCAGCGGGACAGGGAGGGAGAACACTGAAGCTTTCTTT	CASSGTGRENTEAFF
TRBJ2-4	few	TRBV15	NA	TGTGCCACCAGCAGAGGGATAGCCAAAAACATTCAGTACTTC	CATSRGIAKNIQYF
TRBJ2-1	NA	TRBV9	NA	TGTGCCAGCACCCCTAGGGCCAATGTGGAGCAGTTCTTC	CASTPRANVEQFF
TRBJ2-7	NA	TRBV12-3/TRBV12-4	TRBD1	TGTGCCAGCAGTTTAGGGCGGACAGGGGTCCACGAGCAGTACTTC	CASSLGRTGVHEQYF
TRBJ1-1	NA	TRBV28	NA	TGTGCCAGCAGTTTTCCCATCAGGGCACCCACCACTGAAGCTTTCTTT	CASSFPIRAPTTEAFF
TRBJ1-2	NA	TRBV6-6	NA	TGTGCCAGCGCGGCGGACAGCAATGACTATGGCTACACCTTC	CASAADSNDYGYTF
TRBJ1-2	NA	TRBV7-9	TRBD1	TGTGCCAGCAGCTTAGGACCGACAGGGAATGGCTACACCTTC	CASSLGPTGNGYTF
TRBJ1-5	NA	TRBV7-6	NA	TGTGCCAGCAGCTTATTTGACAGCGTCAATCAGCCCCAGCATTTT	CASSLFDSVNQPQHF
TRBJ1-2	few	TRBV2	NA	TGTGCCAGCAGACAGACGGACACTAACTATGGCTACACCTTC	CASRQTDTNYGYTF